Shown below are 21 T cell receptor beta chains from a single sample sequenced in a study of blood T cell repertoires in COVID-19 (dated by TCRdb to about 2020). Library generation was performed with the immunoSEQ multiplex PCR assay. What TCRdb holds here is the immuneACCESS table cut down to in-frame rearrangements. Part of the clones is not present; checked against another copy, under half of the missing clones reflect an unresolved V gene, and the others are unexplained. Counted in this sample were over 100,000 clones; under 90% of them appeared once. The top ten clonotypes cover 3.5% to 5.5% of the sample. Sequencing was carried out using peripheral blood. Receptor source: a woman in her seventies with acute or convalescent COVID-19.

The chain couples TRBV28 to TRBJ2-2; 8 bases align to TRBD2. The CDR3 runs to 17 residues. Germline CDR1 is MDHEN and CDR2 is SYDVKM. V dropped 6 bases and J dropped 1; count of bases not matched to a gene: 10. In nucleotides, the CDR3 is TGTGCCAGCAGCCGGGGGGGGCTAGCGGGGAACACCGGGGAGCTGTTTTTT. Protein product: CASSRGGLAGNTGELFF. Full variable domain (missing parts from reference TRBV28 and TRBJ2-2): DVKVTQSSRYLVKRTGEKVFLECVQDMDHENMFWYRQDPGLGLRLIYFSYDVKMKEKGDIPEGYSVSREKKERFSLILESASTNQTSMYLCASSRGGLAGNTGELFFGEGSRLTVL.

This clone is labeled medium-sized. This rearrangement joins TRBV5-1 to TRBJ2-7, with D maybe TRBD1 (6 bases). V was pared by 4 bases and J by 4 bases, with 15 bases between. Germline CDR1 reads SGHRS; CDR2 reads YFSETQ. This CDR3 has 14 amino acids. Here the CDR3 DNA reads TGCGCCAGCAGCCCGACAGGTCAGGTATACGAGCAGTACGTC. Protein: CASSPTGQVYEQYV.

The chain has TRBV5-1 and TRBJ2-1, with 9 bases lining up with TRBD1. Losses at the gene ends were 4 bases for V and 5 bases for J; bases not matched to a gene: 1. The germline V gene has CDR1 SGHRS and CDR2 YFSETQ. The length of the CDR3 is 13 residues. This chain's CDR3 is CASSRDRDNEQFF. CDR3 in DNA: TGCGCCAGCAGCAGGGACAGGGACAATGAGCAGTTCTTC. The variable domain in full, with the rest retrieved from reference TRBV5-1 and TRBJ2-1, is KAGVTQTPRYLIKTRGQQVTLSCSPISGHRSVSWYQQTPGQGLQFLFEYFSETQRNKGNFPGRFSGRQFSNSRSEMNVSTLELGDSALYLCASSRDRDNEQFFGPGTRLTVL.

V is TRBV7-8 and J is TRBJ1-4; TRBD1 might be the D (6 bases). This CDR3 has 16 amino acids. Germline V gene sequence: CDR1 SGHVS, CDR2 FQNEAQ. With 5 bases removed from V and 0 bases from J, the gap between germline ends came to 13 bases. CDR3 coding DNA: TGTGCCAGCAGCCTAGGACAGACTGCAACTAATGAAAAACTGTTTTTT. Its protein product is CASSLGQTATNEKLFF.

J is TRBJ1-1 and V is TRBV10-3; D is possibly TRBD1 (6 bases). This CDR3 is built from 13 residues. Trimming removed 6 bases at V and 4 bases at J, with 12 bases between. CDR1 is ENHRY and CDR2 is SYGVKD in the germline V gene. The CDR3 DNA reads TGTGCCATCAGAAACAGGGTTGGCACTGAAGCTTTCTTT. Amino acid sequence: CAIRNRVGTEAFF.

This clone was seen more than once but under ten times. The chain carries TRBV30 and TRBJ1-1; TRBD1 matches at 8 bases. The junction had 11 bases not matched to a gene; V was cut back by 5 bases and J by 3 bases. Germline CDR1 reads GTSNPN; CDR2 reads SVGIG (reference sequence). The CDR3 has 15 residues. The CDR3 coding sequence is TGTGCCTGGGGCGGCAGGGGGCGGCTTTACACTGAAGCTTTCTTT. Residues: CAWGGRGRLYTEAFF. Variable domain in full (rest from reference TRBV30 and TRBJ1-1): SQTIHQWPATLVQPVGSPLSLECTVEGTSNPNLYWYRQAAGRGLQLLFYSVGIGQISSEVPQNLSASRPQDRQFILSSKKLLLSDSGFYLCAWGGRGRLYTEAFFGQGTRLTVV.

With regard to this clone: This sample also contains other DNA sequences that code for the same CDR3. The genes are TRBV29-1 and TRBJ2-1; 11 bases align to TRBD1. Germline-derived CDR1 and CDR2 are SQVTM and ANQGSEA. J lost 4 bases, V lost 6 bases, and 2 bases had no gene match. This CDR3 is 13 amino acids long. CDR3 bases: TGCAGCGTGGGGACAGGGGGTTACAATGAGCAGTTCTTC. It encodes CSVGTGGYNEQFF.

The sample holds a few counts of this clone. This chain joins TRBV11-3 and TRBJ1-3; D unresolved. Trimming took 0 bases from V and 3 from J, leaving 9 bases between them. This CDR3 has 15 residues. Germline V CDR1 and CDR2: SGHNT, YENEEA. The CDR3 DNA is TGTGCCAGCAGCTTAGACGTGGGCTTTGGAAACACCATATATTTT. It encodes CASSLDVGFGNTIYF. The full variable domain, in which reference TRBV11-3 and TRBJ1-3 provide the parts outside the CDR3, is EAGVVQSPRYKIIEKKQPVAFWCNPISGHNTLYWYLQNLGQGPELLIRYENEEAVDDSQLPKDRFSAERLKGVDSTLKIQPAELGDSAVYLCASSLDVGFGNTIYFGEGSWLTVV.

In this sample, this clone turned up a few times. J is TRBJ1-3 and V is TRBV6-1, with D tentatively TRBD1 (5 bases). Per germline, CDR1 MNHNS and CDR2 SASEGT. Trimming removed 0 bases from V and 1 base from J, with 10 bases in between. The CDR3 spans 16 residues. In nucleotides, the CDR3 is TGTGCCAGCAGTGAAGCGCGGGGCTGGTCTGGAAACACCATATATTTT. It codes for CASSEARGWSGNTIYF.

The chain uses TRBV7-9 and TRBJ1-3; D not certain. Deletions cut 2 bases from V and 2 bases from J, with 10 bases between. The germline V gene has CDR1 SEHNR and CDR2 FQNEAQ (reference sequence). This CDR3 is built from 15 residues. CDR3 bases: TGTGCCAGCAGCTTAACGAGGGAGCCTGGAAACACCATATATTTT. Protein product: CASSLTREPGNTIYF.

The V gene is TRBV12-3 or TRBV12-4, the J gene TRBJ2-1, with D possibly matching TRBD1 (6 bases). V was shortened by 10 bases and J by 4 bases, with 14 bases between the two germline ends. The CDR3 consists of 13 residues. The CDR3 DNA reads as TGTGCCACGAGTTTAGGACAGTACAATGAGCAGTTCTTC. Translating gives CATSLGQYNEQFF.

The CDR3 reads CASSIGGLTWGRPYGYTF. CDR3 sequence (DNA): TGTGCCAGTAGTATTGGCGGGTTAACTTGGGGGCGCCCCTATGGCTACACCTTC. This sequence joins TRBV19 and TRBJ1-2, with D possibly TRBD1 on 6 matching bases. The CDR3 runs 18 residues. Trimming stripped 3 bases from V and 4 bases from J, with 24 bases between. The germline V gene has CDR1 LNHDA and CDR2 SQIVND (reference sequence). Variable domain in full (rest from reference TRBV19 and TRBJ1-2): DGGITQSPKYLFRKEGQNVTLSCEQNLNHDAMYWYRQDPGQGLRLIYYSQIVNDFQKGDIAEGYSVSREKKESFPLTVTSAQKNPTAFYLCASSIGGLTWGRPYGYTFGSGTRLTVV.

This rearrangement joins TRBV19 to TRBJ1-3, with D unresolved. Germline CDR1 is LNHDA and CDR2 is SQIVND (reference sequence). This CDR3 spans 14 amino acids. The V end was cut by 5 bases, the J end by 0 bases, with 8 bases between. CDR3 loop: CASSVQSSGNTIYF. The CDR3 coding sequence is TGTGCCAGTAGTGTTCAGTCCTCTGGAAACACCATATATTTT. Drawing the rest from reference TRBV19 and TRBJ1-3, the complete variable domain is DGGITQSPKYLFRKEGQNVTLSCEQNLNHDAMYWYRQDPGQGLRLIYYSQIVNDFQKGDIAEGYSVSREKKESFPLTVTSAQKNPTAFYLCASSVQSSGNTIYFGEGSWLTVV.

J is TRBJ1-2 and V is TRBV12-3 or TRBV12-4, with D possibly TRBD1 on 5 matching bases. The CDR3 length is 11 residues. V was shortened by 10 bases and J by 4 bases, with 10 bases between the two germline ends. The chain's CDR3 is CAITGAYGYTF. The CDR3 coding sequence is TGTGCCATCACTGGGGCCTATGGCTACACCTTC.

The chain recombines TRBV11-3 with TRBJ2-5; tentatively, D is TRBD1 (6 bases). The CDR3 runs to 13 residues. The V gene's germline CDR1 is SGHNT and CDR2 YENEEA. V was trimmed by 6 bases and J by 4 bases, leaving 12 bases between them. The CDR3 sequence: CASSLTGSETQYF. The CDR3, as DNA: TGTGCCAGCAGTTTAACAGGGTCAGAGACCCAGTACTTC.

Worth noting for this clone: Other DNA sequences in this sample translate to the same CDR3. V usage is TRBV5-6 and J usage is TRBJ1-2; D gene unclear. The CDR3 loop spans 12 amino acids. Germline CDR1 SGHDT, CDR2 YYEEEE. Trimming took 0 bases from V and 5 from J, leaving 5 bases between them. CDR3: CASSLAKYGYTF. CDR3 nucleotide sequence: TGTGCCAGCAGCTTGGCCAAATATGGCTACACCTTC.

This chain joins TRBV19 and TRBJ2-5; D is perhaps TRBD2 (7 bases). CDR1 is LNHDA and CDR2 is SQIVND in the germline V gene (reference sequence). V dropped 7 bases and J dropped 6 bases, with 18 bases sitting between them. The CDR3 has 14 amino acids. CDR3 protein: CASTPPGGGKTQYF. CDR3 sequence (DNA): TGTGCCAGTACCCCTCCGGGGGGCGGAAAGACCCAGTACTTC. The full variable domain, with the rest looked up from reference TRBV19 and TRBJ2-5, is DGGITQSPKYLFRKEGQNVTLSCEQNLNHDAMYWYRQDPGQGLRLIYYSQIVNDFQKGDIAEGYSVSREKKESFPLTVTSAQKNPTAFYLCASTPPGGGKTQYFGPGTRLLVL.

The chain employs TRBV7-2 and TRBJ1-1; possible D gene TRBD1, 5 bases. The V end lost 5 bases, the J end lost 0 bases, and 10 bases lay between the germline ends. The germline CDR1 and CDR2 sequences are SGHTA and FQGNSA. The CDR3 contains 14 residues. The CDR3 protein is CASSPGHLNTEAFF. Written as DNA, the CDR3 is TGTGCCAGCAGCCCCGGACACCTGAACACTGAAGCTTTCTTT.

The chain combines TRBV7-2 with TRBJ1-2; D possibly corresponds to TRBD1 (6 bases). The V gene lost 1 base and the J gene lost 4 bases, with 16 bases spanning the gap. Germline CDR1 and CDR2: SGHTA and FQGNSA. This CDR3 comprises 16 residues. The CDR3 is CASSLESRGTGYGYTF. Written as DNA, the CDR3 is TGTGCCAGCAGCTTAGAAAGCAGGGGCACGGGCTATGGCTACACCTTC. The full variable domain, its missing parts supplied by reference TRBV7-2 and TRBJ1-2, is GAGVSQSPSNKVTEKGKDVELRCDPISGHTALYWYRQSLGQGLEFLIYFQGNSAPDKSGLPSDRFSAERTGGSVSTLTIQRTQQEDSAVYLCASSLESRGTGYGYTFGSGTRLTVV.

The chain has TRBV9 and TRBJ2-3; D gene ambiguous. Germline values: CDR1 SGDLS, CDR2 YYNGEE. Trimming took 0 bases from V and 4 from J, leaving 12 bases between them. The CDR3 sequence is 15 residues long. CDR3 sequence reads: CASSVAKNYPDTQYF. For the CDR3, the DNA is TGTGCCAGCAGCGTAGCAAAAAACTACCCAGATACGCAGTATTTT.

This clone was detected many times. The V call is TRBV7-9, the J call TRBJ1-2, with D possibly being TRBD1 (6 bases). The V end was cut by 6 bases, the J end by 4 bases, with 15 bases between. The CDR3 loop spans 14 amino acids. In germline, CDR1 is SEHNR, CDR2 FQNEAQ (reference sequence). CDR3 sequence (DNA): TGTGCCAGCAGTTCCGACAGGATGGGCTATGGCTACACCTTC. This sequence encodes CASSSDRMGYGYTF.